This entry is about one T cell receptor beta chain. Its antigen is unknown. Nothing much larger sits one base from this clone, and base qualities are not available. This specimen's treatment or condition label, per the study, means: around 19 received Ad26.COV2.S at low or high dose, single or two shots; roughly five received placebo; per-sample allocation not given. For vaccine and placebo recipients, repertoires were sequenced using samples collected on day 63 after the first injection. Cohort 1b enrolled 25 to 30 adults aged 18-55 years at a single site in Boston, USA, between 29 July and 7 August 2020. Ad26.COV2.S was a replication-incompetent adenovirus type 26 vector expressing a prefusion-stabilized SARS-CoV-2 spike protein from the original Wuhan strain. At the junction V is shortened by 3 bases and J by 2 bases, with 5 bases in between. The CDR3 holds 13 amino acids from the cysteine to the phenylalanine. Only CDR3 DNA is held: 39 bases, read in frame from base 1. The CDR1 and CDR2 encoded by the germline V gene (reference sequence) are PRHDT and FYEKMQ.

TCRbeta CDR3 regions were sequenced with the immunoSEQ Assay. After extraction, genomic DNA underwent amplification by bias-controlled multiplex PCR, followed by high-throughput sequencing. In the paper's pipeline: To quantify the absolute abundance of every unique TCRbeta CDR3 region, sequences were collapsed and filtered. T cell fraction was estimated by normalization of TCRbeta template counts to usable DNA, with usable DNA being measured through amplification of reference genes present in all nucleated cells. Repertoire TCRs were annotated as SARS-CoV-2-specific by exact matching of V gene, CDR3 amino acid sequence and J gene to a known reactive TCR set. The reference SARS-CoV-2 TCR set was obtained from MIRA and was filtered for enrichment in COVID-19-positive ImmuneCODE repertoires, whereby public or cross-reactive TCRs were removed. Drawing on the MIRA antigens, annotated TCRs were analysed further at the level of specific ORF or position within ORF. Depth was the summed frequency of annotated unique rearrangements, while breadth was defined as annotated unique rearrangements over total unique productive rearrangements. Group comparisons of TCR breadth used two-sided Wilcoxon rank-sum tests. This is the immuneACCESS table as TCRdb keeps it, with only in-frame sequences that have V and J called. A part of the clones is gone; compared with another copy, unresolved V genes explain less than half, and the rest is unexplained. That table supplies the V and J calls and clone size; D and trimming were determined from the DNA. Across this sample there are about 400,000 clones, with approximately 89% seen only once. The ten largest clones add up to over 1.5% of the sample.

The data were taken from a study of Ad26.COV2.S vaccination and SARS-CoV-2 variants (dated by TCRdb to about 2021). General notes on the study: Vaccine-arm donors came from COV1001, a multicentre, randomized, double-blind, placebo-controlled phase I-IIa trial of Ad26.COV2.S in healthy adults. Blinding of investigators to trial group allocation was maintained during experiments and outcome assessment. Sequencing of the TCRbeta repertoire served to evaluate the specificity and breadth of SARS-CoV-2-reactive T cell receptors following Ad26.COV2.S vaccination. Trial participants were randomized into five groups of five, in which low-dose or high-dose Ad26.COV2.S was given once or twice, or placebo was given on both occasions. Dosing of Ad26.COV2.S was intramuscular, at either 5x10^10 or 1x10^11 viral particles, delivered as one shot or as two shots spaced 56 days apart. The TCR-sequenced set comprised around 30 samples: some 20 Ad26.COV2.S vaccine recipients, 5 placebo recipients and 8 SARS-CoV-2 convalescent individuals.

Paper-wide results and their limitations: Vaccine and placebo recipients had similar non-spike TCR breadth, a finding consistent with the vaccine containing only spike. The study was not powered to compare responses between vaccine doses or regimens. After vaccination, spike-specific CD8+ and CD4+ T cell responses were reported to show substantial breadth. It was noted by the authors that total T cell responses may have been underestimated by the TCR breadth and depth analyses. Ad26.COV2.S recipients had higher spike-specific TCR breadth than placebo recipients (P = 0.0014).

The V and J segments used are TRBV13 and TRBJ2-1, with the D gene too uncertain to name. The sequence came from a person between 18 and 60 years old who received the Ad26.COV2.S COVID-19 vaccine or a placebo. The input for sequencing was peripheral blood, taken in a trial of Ad26.COV2.S vaccine versus placebo. The CDR3 region: CASSFKAYNEQFF. The sequenced DNA is TGTGCCAGCAGCTTCAAGGCCTACAATGAGCAGTTCTTC. With the portions outside the CDR3 filled from the reference TRBV13 and TRBJ2-1 genes, the complete variable region becomes AAGVIQSPRHLIKEKRETATLKCYPIPRHDTVYWYQQGPGQDPQFLISFYEKMQSDKGSIPDRFSAQQFSDYHSELNMSSLELGDSALYFCASSFKAYNEQFFGPGTRLTVL.